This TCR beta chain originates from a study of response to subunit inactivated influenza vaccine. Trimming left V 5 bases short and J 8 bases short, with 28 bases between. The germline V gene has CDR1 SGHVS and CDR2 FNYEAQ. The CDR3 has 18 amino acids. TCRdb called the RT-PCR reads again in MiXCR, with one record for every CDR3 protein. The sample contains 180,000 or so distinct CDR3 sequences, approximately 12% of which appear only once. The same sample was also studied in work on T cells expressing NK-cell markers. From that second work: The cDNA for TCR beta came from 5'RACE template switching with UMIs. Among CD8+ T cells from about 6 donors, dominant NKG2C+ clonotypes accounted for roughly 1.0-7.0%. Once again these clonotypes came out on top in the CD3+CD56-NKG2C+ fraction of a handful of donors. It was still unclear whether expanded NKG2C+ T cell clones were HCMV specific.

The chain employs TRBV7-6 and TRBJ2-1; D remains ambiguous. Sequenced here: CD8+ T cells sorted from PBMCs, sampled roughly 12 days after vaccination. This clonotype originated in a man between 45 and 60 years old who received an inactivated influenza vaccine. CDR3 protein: CASSRYAPLRGRTDEQFF. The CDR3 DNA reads TGTGCCAGCAGCCGATATGCTCCGCTGAGAGGACGGACCGATGAGCAGTTCTTC.